These 12 T cell receptor beta chains were all obtained from the same sample, sequenced in a study of blood T cell repertoires in COVID-19. Here immunoSEQ multiplex PCR was the method, and the copy in TCRdb shows in-frame clones only, minus some. The sample has about 110,000 clones, approximately 81% seen once. Material for sequencing was peripheral blood. These receptors originate from a man aged 35 to 55 with acute or convalescent COVID-19.

The sample holds a few counts of this clone. Within the sample, other DNA sequences also encode this same CDR3. This chain joins TRBV19 and TRBJ2-5, with D perhaps matching TRBD1 (6 bases). Germline CDR1 is LNHDA and CDR2 is SQIVND (reference sequence). This CDR3 contains 12 residues. Trimming took 9 bases from V and 4 from J, leaving 12 bases between them. CDR3 bases: TGTGCCAGCAGACAGGCTGGAGAGACCCAGTACTTC. This codes for CASRQAGETQYF.

This chain links TRBV6-7 with TRBJ1-5; 7 bases line up with TRBD1. TRBV6-7 is known as an ORF, though its function is uncertain. V trimming: 7 bases; J trimming: 2 bases; junction bases outside the gene matches: 5. This CDR3 contains 14 residues. DNA of the CDR3: TGTGCCAGCACGACAGGGTCGGGCAATCAGCCCCAGCATTTT. Encoded protein: CASTTGSGNQPQHF.

The count of this clone is one. The CDR3 protein is CASSQAAAAGARTQYF. CDR3 DNA sequence: TGTGCCAGCAGCCAAGCCGCGGCGGCGGGGGCCCGGACGCAGTATTTT. V usage is TRBV4-2 and J usage is TRBJ2-3; a possible D gene is TRBD2 (7 bases). Germline V gene data show CDR1 as LGHNA and CDR2 as YNFKEQ. This CDR3 contains 16 residues. The germline V and J ends were trimmed by 1 base and 9 bases, with 20 bases remaining between them.

The gene calls are TRBV7-9 and TRBJ2-7; possible D gene TRBD1, 6 bases. The germline CDR1 and CDR2 sequences are SEHNR and FQNEAQ (reference sequence). The CDR3 runs 12 residues. V was pared by 5 bases and J by 4 bases, with 9 bases between. Written as DNA, the CDR3 is TGTGCCAGCAGCATTACAGGGTACGAGCAGTACTTC. The encoded protein is CASSITGYEQYF. The full variable domain, rest sourced from reference TRBV7-9 and TRBJ2-7, is DTGVSQNPRHKITKRGQNVTFRCDPISEHNRLYWYRQTLGQGPEFLTYFQNEAQLEKSRLLSDRFSAERPKGSFSTLEIQRTEQGDSAMYLCASSITGYEQYFGPGTRLTVT.

V is TRBV6-5 and J is TRBJ2-1; TRBD2 matches 7 bases. CDR3 size: 15 residues. Trimming removed 7 bases from V and 8 bases from J; junction bases left unmatched: 14. The V gene's germline CDR1 is MNHEY and CDR2 SVGAGI. The CDR3 region is CASMSGGRVRDEQFF. In nucleotides, the CDR3 is TGTGCCAGCATGAGCGGCGGGAGAGTAAGAGATGAGCAGTTCTTC.

The chain combines TRBV6-2 or TRBV6-3 with TRBJ2-7; no clear D gene. The CDR3 consists of 13 residues. CDR1 MNHEY and CDR2 SVGEGT come from the germline V gene. V gave up 0 bases and J gave up 3 bases, with 6 bases separating them. The CDR3 bases are TGTGCCAGCAGTTACTCGCAACTCTACGAGCAGTACTTC. Translating gives CASSYSQLYEQYF.

The V gene is TRBV28, the J gene TRBJ2-3; TRBD2 matches 9 bases. The length of the CDR3 is 18 residues. Losses at the gene ends were 6 bases for V and 7 bases for J; bases not matched to a gene: 20. Germline values: CDR1 MDHEN, CDR2 SYDVKM. CDR3 sequence: CASSLTRGGRAEWNTQYF. The CDR3 DNA reads as TGTGCCAGCAGCCTCACGAGGGGCGGGAGGGCCGAGTGGAATACGCAGTATTTT.

The sample holds one count of this clone. J is TRBJ2-3 and V is TRBV9, with a weak D call TRBD1 (6 bases). The CDR3 has 16 amino acids. Germline V gene sequence: CDR1 SGDLS, CDR2 YYNGEE. Trimming shortened V by 5 bases and J by 1 base, and 17 bases separated the two germline ends. In DNA, the CDR3 is TGTGCCAGCAGAGGGCTGACAGGAACAGGCACAGATACGCAGTATTTT. Translation: CASRGLTGTGTDTQYF.

This clone was seen at least ten times. The rearrangement links TRBV11-1 to TRBJ1-1; 9 bases are shared with TRBD1. This CDR3 has 14 amino acids. V shed 5 bases, J shed 1 base, and the junction held 2 bases outside the gene matches. Germline assignment: CDR1 SGHAT and CDR2 FQDESV (reference sequence). CDR3 bases: TGTGCCAGCAGCCTGGGACAGGGGAACACTGAAGCTTTCTTT. It codes for CASSLGQGNTEAFF.

The chain recombines TRBV2 with TRBJ1-5; 10 bases align to TRBD1. Germline V lookup: CDR1 SNHLY, CDR2 FYNNEI. The V and J ends lost 7 bases and 1 base, in that order; junction bases with no gene match: 7. CDR3 length: 16 residues. The CDR3 DNA follows: TGTGCCAGCATCCGGGACAGGGGTTTAAGCAATCAGCCCCAGCATTTT. It yields the protein CASIRDRGLSNQPQHF.

V gene TRBV11-2 combines with J gene TRBJ2-5; D possibly corresponds to TRBD2 (7 bases). Looked up from germline, CDR1 is SGHAT and CDR2 is FQNNGV. This CDR3 region has 13 residues. Trimming took off 6 bases at V and 1 base at J, with 9 bases between the two ends. Here the CDR3 reads CASSRGAQETQYF. The CDR3, as DNA: TGTGCCAGCAGTCGGGGGGCCCAAGAGACCCAGTACTTC.

In its sample, this clone was seen a few times. The CDR3 protein is CASSLDQIIFSTQYF. The DNA for the CDR3 is TGTGCCAGCAGCTTAGATCAGATTATTTTCAGTACGCAGTATTTT. The chain joins TRBV11-2 to TRBJ2-3, with D hard to call. The CDR3 consists of 15 residues. With 0 bases removed from V and 8 bases from J, the gap between germline ends came to 15 bases. CDR1 is SGHAT, CDR2 FQNNGV, per germline. Full variable domain (outside the CDR3, taken from reference TRBV11-2 and TRBJ2-3): EAGVAQSPRYKIIEKRQSVAFWCNPISGHATLYWYQQILGQGPKLLIQFQNNGVVDDSQLPKDRFSAERLKGVDSTLKIQPAKLEDSAVYLCASSLDQIIFSTQYFGPGTRLTVL.